A selection of T cell receptor beta chains follows, all from one sample in a study of cytotoxic CD8 clonotypes in ibrutinib-treated CLL. Only in-frame clones appear in the TCRdb table, and some are missing; sequencing was by immunoSEQ multiplex PCR. The repertoire holds 150,000 to 200,000 clones, with 88% as singletons. Sequenced material: PBMCs, taken at disease progression, from a patient treated with ibrutinib. These receptor sequences come from a human donor with chronic lymphocytic leukemia. CDR3s include the opening cysteine and the closing phenylalanine or tryptophan. Fields, in order: clone size, J gene, D gene, V gene, CDR3 DNA, CDR3 protein. The D gene is left open where the match is weak. Clone size appears in some rows only: once, few, many, or a class for an expanded clone.

clone_size: -
j_call: TRBJ2-7
d_call: -
v_call: TRBV7-2
cdr3_nt: TGTGCCAGCAGCTTAGCCCCAGGGGACGAGCAGTACTTC
cdr3_aa: CASSLAPGDEQYF

clone_size: -
j_call: TRBJ2-7
d_call: TRBD2
v_call: TRBV7-2
cdr3_nt: TGTGCCAGCAGCACCCGACAGACAGGGACTAGCGGTCGTATCTACGAGCAGTACTTC
cdr3_aa: CASSTRQTGTSGRIYEQYF

clone_size: -
j_call: TRBJ1-5
d_call: -
v_call: TRBV4-1
cdr3_nt: TGCGCCAGCAGGCACGGACTCGCCTACAATCAGCCCCAGCATTTT
cdr3_aa: CASRHGLAYNQPQHF

clone_size: few
j_call: TRBJ1-5
d_call: -
v_call: TRBV5-1
cdr3_nt: TGCGCCAGCAGCCAAACGACAGGAGGCGATCAGCCCCAGCATTTT
cdr3_aa: CASSQTTGGDQPQHF

clone_size: once
j_call: TRBJ2-7
d_call: -
v_call: TRBV5-5
cdr3_nt: TGTGCCAGCAGCTTGCGTGGGGTTTCGGGATCCTACGAGCAGTACTTC
cdr3_aa: CASSLRGVSGSYEQYF

clone_size: -
j_call: TRBJ2-7
d_call: TRBD2
v_call: TRBV7-9
cdr3_nt: TGTGCCAGCAGCGCGCGCTCACTAGCGGGAGGGACAAACTACGAGCAGTACTTC
cdr3_aa: CASSARSLAGGTNYEQYF

clone_size: -
j_call: TRBJ2-3
d_call: TRBD2
v_call: TRBV13
cdr3_nt: TGTGCCAGCAGCCTAAAGGGACTATTCACAGATACGCAGTATTTT
cdr3_aa: CASSLKGLFTDTQYF

clone_size: -
j_call: TRBJ2-1
d_call: TRBD2
v_call: TRBV14
cdr3_nt: TGTGCCAGCAGCCAAGGGCTGACTAGCGGGAGCGTCAATGAGCAGTTCTTC
cdr3_aa: CASSQGLTSGSVNEQFF

clone_size: once
j_call: TRBJ1-2
d_call: -
v_call: TRBV9
cdr3_nt: TGTGCCAGCAGCCTGAGGGGGGGCGGCTACACCTTC
cdr3_aa: CASSLRGGGYTF

clone_size: -
j_call: TRBJ2-7
d_call: TRBD2
v_call: TRBV27
cdr3_nt: TGTGCCAGCAGTTTCCAGAGGACTAGCGGTATCTACGAGCAGTACTTC
cdr3_aa: CASSFQRTSGIYEQYF

clone_size: -
j_call: TRBJ2-7
d_call: -
v_call: TRBV5-1
cdr3_nt: TGCGCCAGCAGCACGAGAGGGGACGAGCAGTACTTC
cdr3_aa: CASSTRGDEQYF

clone_size: -
j_call: TRBJ2-1
d_call: -
v_call: TRBV20-1
cdr3_nt: TGCAGTAAATGGCTAGCTGAGTCGCAGTTCTTC
cdr3_aa: CSKWLAESQFF

clone_size: -
j_call: TRBJ2-3
d_call: TRBD1
v_call: TRBV27
cdr3_nt: TGTGCCAGCAGTTTCCTGGGACAGCAGACCACAGATACGCAGTATTTT
cdr3_aa: CASSFLGQQTTDTQYF

clone_size: -
j_call: TRBJ2-3
d_call: TRBD2
v_call: TRBV27
cdr3_nt: TGTGCCAGCAGCCGCACTTCTCTAGCGGTCACCAGGTTT
cdr3_aa: CASSRTSLAVTRF

clone_size: -
j_call: TRBJ1-5
d_call: -
v_call: TRBV6-5
cdr3_nt: TGTGCCAGCAGTTACGGGAGTGGTAAGCCCCAGCATTTT
cdr3_aa: CASSYGSGKPQHF

clone_size: -
j_call: TRBJ2-1
d_call: -
v_call: TRBV4-1
cdr3_nt: TGCGCCAGCAGCCAAGGGGCGACCACCTCACTCTACAATGAGCAGTTCTTC
cdr3_aa: CASSQGATTSLYNEQFF

clone_size: few
j_call: TRBJ1-5
d_call: -
v_call: TRBV2
cdr3_nt: TGTGCCGCTCAGCGGGGCGGTAGCAATCAGCCCCAGCATTTT
cdr3_aa: CAAQRGGSNQPQHF

clone_size: -
j_call: TRBJ2-1
d_call: -
v_call: TRBV7-6
cdr3_nt: TGTGCCAGCACCCCCGGTCATTCCCCCTACAATGAGCAGTTCTTC
cdr3_aa: CASTPGHSPYNEQFF

clone_size: -
j_call: TRBJ2-5
d_call: TRBD1
v_call: TRBV7-2
cdr3_nt: TGTGCCAGCAGCGACAGGGGAAGGGAGACCCAGTACTTC
cdr3_aa: CASSDRGRETQYF

clone_size: -
j_call: TRBJ1-2
d_call: -
v_call: TRBV6-1
cdr3_nt: TGTGCCAGCAGTGAAGTAGGGTGGGGGGCGCCTGGCTACACCTTC
cdr3_aa: CASSEVGWGAPGYTF

clone_size: -
j_call: TRBJ2-1
d_call: -
v_call: TRBV18
cdr3_nt: TGTGCCAGCTCACCACGTGGGCAGGCCCTAAACAATGAGCAGTTCTTC
cdr3_aa: CASSPRGQALNNEQFF

clone_size: -
j_call: TRBJ2-7
d_call: -
v_call: TRBV4-1
cdr3_nt: TGCGCCAGCAGCCAATATGGCTCCCTCAAGTACGAGCAGTACTTC
cdr3_aa: CASSQYGSLKYEQYF

clone_size: -
j_call: TRBJ2-5
d_call: TRBD2
v_call: TRBV9
cdr3_nt: TGTGCCAGTAGCGGGAGCCAAGAGACCCAGTACTTC
cdr3_aa: CASSGSQETQYF

clone_size: -
j_call: TRBJ2-1
d_call: TRBD2
v_call: TRBV28
cdr3_nt: TGTGCCAGCAGTTCGACCTTCGGGACTAGCGGGAGGTTGTCCTACAATGAGCAGTTCTTC
cdr3_aa: CASSSTFGTSGRLSYNEQFF

clone_size: -
j_call: TRBJ2-7
d_call: TRBD2
v_call: TRBV4-2
cdr3_nt: TGTGCCAGCAGCCATCAACTAGCGGGAGGTGACGAGCAGTACTTC
cdr3_aa: CASSHQLAGGDEQYF

clone_size: -
j_call: TRBJ2-5
d_call: TRBD2
v_call: TRBV5-1
cdr3_nt: TGCGCCAGCAGCTTCGGAACTAGCGGACAAGAGACCCAGTACTTC
cdr3_aa: CASSFGTSGQETQYF

clone_size: -
j_call: TRBJ2-7
d_call: -
v_call: TRBV27
cdr3_nt: TGTGCCAGCAGTCTTAGCGGAGTCTACGAGCAGTACTTC
cdr3_aa: CASSLSGVYEQYF

clone_size: -
j_call: TRBJ2-3
d_call: -
v_call: TRBV11-2
cdr3_nt: TGTGCCAGCAGCTTAGGGGGCGGGAGCACAGATACGCAGTATTTT
cdr3_aa: CASSLGGGSTDTQYF

clone_size: -
j_call: TRBJ1-2
d_call: -
v_call: TRBV11-2
cdr3_nt: TGTGCCAGCAGCTCCCTTCCTTCGGGGGGGCAGAACTATGGCTACACCTTC
cdr3_aa: CASSSLPSGGQNYGYTF

clone_size: -
j_call: TRBJ2-3
d_call: -
v_call: TRBV11-2
cdr3_nt: TGTGCCAGCAGCTTGAAACCGACGCAGTATTTT
cdr3_aa: CASSLKPTQYF

clone_size: -
j_call: TRBJ1-1
d_call: -
v_call: TRBV30
cdr3_nt: TGTGCCTGGAGTCCCGAGAGGAACACTGAAGCTTTCTTT
cdr3_aa: CAWSPERNTEAFF

clone_size: -
j_call: TRBJ2-7
d_call: -
v_call: TRBV7-3
cdr3_nt: TGTGCCAGCAGCTTAGGCGAGGTGGGGGAGCAGTACTTC
cdr3_aa: CASSLGEVGEQYF

clone_size: -
j_call: TRBJ1-2
d_call: -
v_call: TRBV7-9
cdr3_nt: TGTGCCAGCAGCTTAGGGGTCGGGGGTAGGTCTGACTATGGCTACACCTTC
cdr3_aa: CASSLGVGGRSDYGYTF

clone_size: -
j_call: TRBJ1-2
d_call: -
v_call: TRBV7-9
cdr3_nt: TGTGCCAGCAGCTTAGCGGGCCCGGTAGCTAACTATGGCTACACCTTC
cdr3_aa: CASSLAGPVANYGYTF

clone_size: -
j_call: TRBJ2-2
d_call: -
v_call: TRBV18
cdr3_nt: TGTGCCAGCTCACCACTTGAGAGGTCCCCGAACACCGGGGAGCTGTTTTTT
cdr3_aa: CASSPLERSPNTGELFF

clone_size: -
j_call: TRBJ2-2
d_call: TRBD2
v_call: TRBV29-1
cdr3_nt: TGCAGCGGCGAGGTGGTAGCGGGAGGCGGCGGGGAGCTGTTTTTT
cdr3_aa: CSGEVVAGGGGELFF

clone_size: -
j_call: TRBJ2-1
d_call: TRBD1
v_call: TRBV19
cdr3_nt: TGTGCCAGTACAGGGGGCCCCTACAATGAGCAGTTCTTC
cdr3_aa: CASTGGPYNEQFF

clone_size: -
j_call: TRBJ2-7
d_call: TRBD2
v_call: TRBV28
cdr3_nt: TGTGCCAGCAGAGCGGGAGGCCCCACCTACGAGCAGTACTTC
cdr3_aa: CASRAGGPTYEQYF

clone_size: -
j_call: TRBJ2-3
d_call: TRBD1
v_call: TRBV18
cdr3_nt: TGTGCCAGCTCACCTCGGGACAGGGAGAGAGATACGCAGTATTTT
cdr3_aa: CASSPRDRERDTQYF

clone_size: -
j_call: TRBJ1-1
d_call: TRBD1
v_call: TRBV6-1
cdr3_nt: TGTGCCAGCAGTTTAACGACAGGGGCCACTGAAGCTTTCTTT
cdr3_aa: CASSLTTGATEAFF

clone_size: few
j_call: TRBJ1-2
d_call: -
v_call: TRBV5-6
cdr3_nt: TGTGCCAGCAGCCTGGATCTGGGGGCTAGTGGTGGCTACACCTTC
cdr3_aa: CASSLDLGASGGYTF

clone_size: -
j_call: TRBJ2-1
d_call: TRBD2
v_call: TRBV29-1
cdr3_nt: TGCAGCGTCATCTCTAGCGGTAACAATGAGCAGTTCTTC
cdr3_aa: CSVISSGNNEQFF